The 24 T cell receptor beta chains below were found in one sample sequenced in a study of CD8+ T cells in alopecia areata (dated by TCRdb to the late 2010s). The receptor library was made with the immunoSEQ multiplex PCR assay. RNA was extracted from all samples and reverse transcribed into cDNA, which served as template for TCR sequencing. In its TCRdb copy, this immuneACCESS table keeps in-frame sequences only and misses some clones. Where compared with another copy, unresolved V genes explain less than half of these, and the others have no known cause. Here the sample has just over 150,000 clones; 50% to 65% occur a single time. The ten largest clones add up to roughly 21% of the sample. Explained via the paper, the time point label denotes: baseline before oral tofacitinib. Sequenced here: CD8+ T cells sorted from blood, sampled at week 0. Receptor source: a human donor with alopecia areata.

CDR3 DNA: TGTGCCAGCAGCGACACGGGGAACCCAGATACGCAGTATTTT. Amino acids: CASSDTGNPDTQYF. The chain joins TRBV7-2 to TRBJ2-3, with a tentative D call TRBD2 (5 bases). Deletions cut 5 bases from V and 4 bases from J, with 13 bases between. CDR1 SGHTA and CDR2 FQGNSA come from the germline V gene. The CDR3 spans 14 residues.

This chain links TRBV6-6 with TRBJ2-3, with TRBD1 matching over 7 bases. The ends lost 4 bases at V and 5 bases at J; junction bases unmatched: 6. The CDR3 loop spans 14 amino acids. The germline gives CDR1 MNHNY, CDR2 SVGAGI (reference sequence). CDR3 sequence: CASSLQGGRDTQYF. The CDR3 nucleotides are TGTGCCAGCAGTTTACAAGGGGGCAGAGATACGCAGTATTTT.

V gene TRBV30 combines with J gene TRBJ1-2, with TRBD1 identical over 8 bases. The CDR3 consists of 13 residues. V shed 4 bases, J shed 3 bases, and the junction held 4 bases outside the gene matches. Per germline, CDR1 GTSNPN and CDR2 SVGIG (reference sequence). CDR3 region: CAWTDREDYGYTF. CDR3 DNA sequence: TGTGCCTGGACGGACAGGGAGGACTATGGCTACACCTTC.

This clone was found a few times. The chain carries TRBV11-2 and TRBJ1-1, with D possibly being TRBD1 (5 bases). The CDR3 spans 13 residues. Trimming took 5 bases from V and 4 from J, leaving 11 bases between them. Germline CDR1 and CDR2: SGHAT and FQNNGV. DNA for the CDR3: TGTGCCAGCAGCCCAGGGTTGGGCACTGAAGCTTTCTTT. It codes for CASSPGLGTEAFF.

The chain has TRBV7-9 and TRBJ1-2, with D maybe TRBD1 (6 bases). V was cut by 4 bases and J by 5 bases, with 14 bases left in between. The germline CDR1 and CDR2 sequences are SEHNR and FQNEAQ (reference sequence). This CDR3 is 14 amino acids long. The CDR3 reads CASSSHTGMYGYTF. CDR3 DNA sequence: TGTGCCAGCAGCTCCCATACAGGGATGTATGGCTACACCTTC.

V gene TRBV5-1 combines with J gene TRBJ1-5; D might be TRBD1 (6 bases). Deletions cut 3 bases from V and 3 bases from J, with 10 bases between. The CDR3 consists of 14 residues. Germline CDR1 is SGHRS and CDR2 is YFSETQ. The CDR3 region has the DNA TGCGCCAGCAGCTCAGGACAGCTCAATCAGCCCCAGCATTTT. This codes for CASSSGQLNQPQHF.

CDR3 sequence (DNA): TGTGCCAGCAGCGCATATAACAGGGAATACGAGCAGTACTTC. Protein product: CASSAYNREYEQYF. The V call is TRBV5-6, the J call TRBJ2-7, with D tentatively TRBD1 (6 bases). V was clipped by 4 bases and J by 4 bases, with 15 bases between them. The CDR3 has 14 amino acids. Germline CDR1 SGHDT, CDR2 YYEEEE.

The chain recombines TRBV19 with TRBJ1-4; D is unclear. Trimming left V 6 bases short and J 5 bases short, with 19 bases between. Germline V gene data show CDR1 as LNHDA and CDR2 as SQIVND (reference sequence). This CDR3 is 16 amino acids long. The CDR3 DNA follows: TGTGCCAGTAGGCTGGACCATCCGACACAAAATGAAAAACTGTTTTTT. It encodes CASRLDHPTQNEKLFF.

This clone was recorded once. This sequence joins TRBV7-2 and TRBJ1-5; tentatively, D is TRBD1 (6 bases). Germline V lookup: CDR1 SGHTA, CDR2 FQGNSA. CDR3 size: 15 residues. Trimming left V 5 bases short and J 6 bases short, with 17 bases between. The chain's CDR3 is CASSPVGGAPQPQHF. The CDR3 DNA follows: TGTGCCAGCAGCCCGGTGGGGGGGGCACCTCAGCCCCAGCATTTT.

J is TRBJ2-2 and V is TRBV6-6; the D is unclear. This CDR3 has 12 residues. The V end was cut by 4 bases, the J end by 8 bases, with 8 bases between. Germline lookup yields CDR1 MNHNY and CDR2 SVGAGI (reference sequence). CDR3 amino acids: CASSFIVGELFF. The CDR3 DNA is TGTGCCAGCAGTTTTATAGTGGGGGAGCTGTTTTTT.

V gene TRBV9 combines with J gene TRBJ2-3; TRBD2 matches 9 bases. Germline lookup yields CDR1 SGDLS and CDR2 YYNGEE. There are 15 residues in the CDR3. J was trimmed by 4 bases and V by 4 bases; bases with no gene match: 7. CDR3 loop: CASSKRRGGADTQYF. The CDR3, as DNA: TGTGCCAGCAGCAAAAGGCGGGGGGGCGCAGATACGCAGTATTTT.

As to this clone: This sample includes further DNA sequences coding for the same CDR3. This chain joins TRBV30 and TRBJ1-1; a possible D gene is TRBD1 (6 bases). The V gene lost 2 bases and the J gene lost 6 bases, with 7 bases spanning the gap. The CDR3 loop spans 11 amino acids. Germline CDR1 is GTSNPN and CDR2 is SVGIG (reference sequence). Written as DNA, the CDR3 is TGTGCCTGGAGTCCAGGGGCTGAAGCTTTCTTT. It encodes CAWSPGAEAFF.

In its sample, this clone was seen a few times. V is TRBV11-2 and J is TRBJ2-3, with 10 bases aligning to TRBD2. Trimming cost V 0 bases and J 1 base; bases outside gene matches: 4. The CDR3 contains 17 residues. The V gene's germline CDR1 is SGHAT and CDR2 FQNNGV. The chain's CDR3 is CASSLDLGTSGTDTQYF. The CDR3 DNA follows: TGTGCCAGCAGCTTAGATCTTGGGACTAGCGGCACAGATACGCAGTATTTT.

On this clone: Other DNA sequences in this specimen translate into the identical CDR3. This chain connects TRBV27 to TRBJ1-5, with 8 bases aligning to TRBD1. The V and J ends lost 7 bases and 4 bases, in that order; junction bases with no gene match: 9. CDR3 size: 15 residues. Germline CDR1 reads MNHEY; CDR2 reads SMNVEV (reference sequence). The CDR3: CASNLGTGLNQPQHF. CDR3 DNA sequence: TGTGCCAGCAACCTTGGGACAGGCCTAAATCAGCCCCAGCATTTT.

This clone came up a few times. The chain has TRBV9 and TRBJ2-2, with no clear D. V was pared by 1 base and J by 7 bases, with 5 bases between. CDR3 length: 12 residues. Per germline, CDR1 SGDLS and CDR2 YYNGEE. The CDR3 is CASSVSRGELFF. CDR3 DNA sequence: TGTGCCAGCAGCGTAAGCCGCGGGGAGCTGTTTTTT.

This clone was seen more than once but under ten times. The gene calls are TRBV27 and TRBJ1-5; D is unresolved. Germline V gives CDR1 MNHEY, CDR2 SMNVEV (reference sequence). The CDR3 is 17 residues long. V shed 5 bases and J shed 6 bases, with 23 bases lying between them. CDR3 protein: CASSPGWGEAKGQPQHF. Here the CDR3 DNA reads TGTGCCAGCAGTCCTGGTTGGGGAGAGGCCAAGGGTCAGCCCCAGCATTTT.

This clone has just a few counts. The rearrangement links TRBV23-1 to TRBJ2-5; TRBD2 aligns across 8 bases. TRBV23-1 is an open reading frame whose function is uncertain. CDR3 size: 16 residues. With V trimmed by 3 bases and J by 1 base, 7 bases remained unmatched. Here the CDR3 DNA reads TGCGCCAGCAGTCACCAAAGAAGCGGGGGCCAAGAGACCCAGTACTTC. Translated, it gives CASSHQRSGGQETQYF.

The V call is TRBV11-2, the J call TRBJ2-5; D is uncertain. CDR3 length: 12 residues. V lost 2 bases and J 5 bases, leaving 6 bases between the germline ends. The germline CDR1 and CDR2 sequences are SGHAT and FQNNGV. The CDR3 spells CASSLMSETQYF. CDR3 sequence (DNA): TGTGCCAGCAGCTTAATGTCGGAGACCCAGTACTTC.

This clone was observed a handful of times. This rearrangement joins TRBV7-3 to TRBJ2-2, with D perhaps matching TRBD1 (6 bases). V was cut by 5 bases and J by 7 bases, with 14 bases left in between. This CDR3 region has 14 residues. CDR1 is SGHTA, CDR2 FQGTGA, per germline. CDR3 bases: TGTGCCAGCAGCCCACAACAGGGTGACGGGGAGCTGTTTTTT. It encodes CASSPQQGDGELFF.

This clone came up once. This chain links TRBV30 with TRBJ1-2; D gene unclear. The CDR3 extends over 16 amino acids. Deletions cut 4 bases from V and 10 bases from J, with 28 bases between. Germline-derived CDR1 and CDR2 are GTSNPN and SVGIG (reference sequence). CDR3 in DNA: TGTGCCTGGAAGCCTCCTGGACGGAATCCTACGCGGGACTACACCTTC. It encodes CAWKPPGRNPTRDYTF.

CDR3 loop: CASSQDHSGGAYEQYF. The CDR3 coding sequence is TGCGCCAGCAGCCAAGATCATAGCGGGGGGGCCTACGAGCAGTACTTC. The V gene is TRBV4-3, the J gene TRBJ2-5; 11 bases map to TRBD2. The better agreement between TRBJ2-7 and the DNA end casts doubt on the J call. The CDR3 is 16 amino acids. The germline V gene has CDR1 LGHNA and CDR2 YSLEER.

This clone showed up just a few times. This chain uses TRBV25-1 with TRBJ2-3, with no clear D. V lost 2 bases to trimming and J lost 2 bases, with 8 bases between them. Germline CDR1 is MGHDK and CDR2 is SYGVNS. The CDR3 sequence is 14 residues long. CDR3 protein: CASSETGDTDTQYF. For the CDR3, the DNA is TGTGCCAGCAGTGAAACTGGGGACACAGATACGCAGTATTTT.

J is TRBJ1-1 and V is TRBV27; D is undetermined. The CDR3 length is 13 residues. Germline assignment: CDR1 MNHEY and CDR2 SMNVEV (reference sequence). V was shortened by 5 bases and J by 5 bases, with 12 bases between the two germline ends. CDR3 amino acids: CASSLYLETEAFF. CDR3 bases: TGTGCCAGCAGTCTTTATCTGGAGACTGAAGCTTTCTTT.

This clone showed up just a few times. V usage is TRBV9 and J usage is TRBJ2-1, with D uncertain. V lost 1 base, J lost 0 bases, and 11 bases lay in between. This CDR3 comprises 16 residues. The germline gives CDR1 SGDLS, CDR2 YYNGEE. CDR3 DNA: TGTGCCAGCAGCGTATTTGGTGGAAGCTCCTACAATGAGCAGTTCTTC. Its translation is CASSVFGGSSYNEQFF.